This TCR beta chain was retrieved from a study of breast tumors, draining lymph nodes, adjacent tissues. Overall study results and limits: Luminal-like breast cancer showed significantly higher tumor–nontumor repertoire similarity than basal-like. Tumors had less TCR diversity than lymph nodes, more than nontumor tissue.

MiXCR, run by TCRdb on the multiplex PCR reads, gives a single entry per CDR3 protein. This repertoire shows 290,000 or so distinct CDR3 sequences, 30% found once; its top ten account for 0.85% to 1.2%. This clonotype showed up many times. Its specificity is unknown. Germline assignment: CDR1 LNHDA and CDR2 SQIVND (reference sequence). This CDR3 has 14 residues. The V end was cut by 5 bases, the J end by 7 bases, with 14 bases between. Breast cancer patients provided tissue from their axillary draining lymph nodes. The sample was axillary lymph node tissue. This chain connects TRBV19 to TRBJ1-4; D may be TRBD1 (5 bases). The origin of this receptor is a female donor with breast cancer. Some clones in this sample may be carry-over from other donors' samples. CDR3: CASSVDRFSEKLFF. In DNA, the CDR3 is TGTGCCAGTAGTGTTGACAGATTTAGTGAAAAACTGTTTTTT. The complete variable domain, with remaining parts taken from reference TRBV19 and TRBJ1-4, reads DGGITQSPKYLFRKEGQNVTLSCEQNLNHDAMYWYRQDPGQGLRLIYYSQIVNDFQKGDIAEGYSVSREKKESFPLTVTSAQKNPTAFYLCASSVDRFSEKLFFGSGTQLSVL.